The clone carrying this T cell receptor (beta chain) showed up many times. CDR1 is SGHTA, CDR2 FQGNSA, per germline. The CDR3 spans 13 residues. The V gene lost 0 bases and the J gene lost 6 bases, with 8 bases spanning the gap. TCRdb passed the reads through MiXCR, listing each CDR3 protein once. The sample has more than 650,000 distinct CDR3 sequences, about a third seen once. This sample was included in a study of T cell repertoires in cytomegalovirus infection. Sequencing was carried out using PBMCs. The source is a human donor in good health (CMV status not recorded). Some clones in this sample may be carry-over from other donors' samples. The chain recombines TRBV7-2 with TRBJ1-1; the D gene is possibly TRBD1 (5 bases). CDR3 region: CASSLASGAEAFF. The CDR3 DNA follows: TGTGCCAGCAGCTTAGCATCGGGGGCTGAAGCTTTCTTT.